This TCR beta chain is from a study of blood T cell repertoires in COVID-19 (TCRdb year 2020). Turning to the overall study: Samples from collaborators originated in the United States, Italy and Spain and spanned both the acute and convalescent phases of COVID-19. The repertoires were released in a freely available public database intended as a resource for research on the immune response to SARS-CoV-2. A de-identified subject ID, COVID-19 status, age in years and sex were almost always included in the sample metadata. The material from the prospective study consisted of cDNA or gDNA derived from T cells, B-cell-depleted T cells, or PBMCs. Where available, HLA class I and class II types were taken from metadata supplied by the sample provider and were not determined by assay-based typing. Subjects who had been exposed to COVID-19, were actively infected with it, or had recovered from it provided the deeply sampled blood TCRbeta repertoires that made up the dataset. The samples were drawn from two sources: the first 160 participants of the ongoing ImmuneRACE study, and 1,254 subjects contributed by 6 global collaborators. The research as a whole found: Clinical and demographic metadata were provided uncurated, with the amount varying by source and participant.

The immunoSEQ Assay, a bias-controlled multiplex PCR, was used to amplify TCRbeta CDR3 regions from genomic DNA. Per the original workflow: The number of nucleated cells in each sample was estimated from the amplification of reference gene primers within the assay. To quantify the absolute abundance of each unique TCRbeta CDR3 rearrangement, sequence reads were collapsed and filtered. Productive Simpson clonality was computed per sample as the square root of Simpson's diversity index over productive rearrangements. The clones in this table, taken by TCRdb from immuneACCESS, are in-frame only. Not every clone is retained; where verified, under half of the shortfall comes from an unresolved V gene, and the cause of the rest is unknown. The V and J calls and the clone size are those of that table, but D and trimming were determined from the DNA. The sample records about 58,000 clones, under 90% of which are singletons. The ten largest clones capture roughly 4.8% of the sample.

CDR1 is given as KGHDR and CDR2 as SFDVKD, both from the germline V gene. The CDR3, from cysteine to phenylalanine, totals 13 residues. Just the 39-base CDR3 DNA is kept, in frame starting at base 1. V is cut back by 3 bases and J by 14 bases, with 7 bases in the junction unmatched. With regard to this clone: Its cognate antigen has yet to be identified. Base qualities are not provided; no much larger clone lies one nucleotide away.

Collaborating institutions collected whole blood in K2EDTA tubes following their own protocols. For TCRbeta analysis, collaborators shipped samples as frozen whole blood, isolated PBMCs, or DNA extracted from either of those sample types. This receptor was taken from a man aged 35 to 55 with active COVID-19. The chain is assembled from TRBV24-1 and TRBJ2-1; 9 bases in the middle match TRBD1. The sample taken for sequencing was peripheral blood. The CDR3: CATSDAYRGREFF. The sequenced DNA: TGTGCCACCAGTGATGCGTACAGGGGGCGCGAGTTCTTC.